This TCR beta chain was captured by sequencing in a study of T cells after yellow fever vaccination (dated by TCRdb to the late 2010s). At the level of the whole study: The SMART-Seq v4 Ultra Low Input RNA kit was used to prepare libraries from fractions with low cell numbers. To follow T-cell clones before and after both primary and booster YFV17D yellow fever vaccination, bulk TCR alpha and beta repertoires underwent longitudinal sequencing. The cohort comprised two healthy male donors, one aged 18 to 29 and one aged 30 to 39 years. Blood was drawn at multiple timepoints before and after primary and secondary immunization, with bulk PBMC replicates and cell subsets isolated. Study-level results and caveats: The secondary T-cell response was weaker than the primary response but faster, peaking on day 5 instead of day 15. Most clones expanded after primary vaccination (about 96% of CD4 and about 85% of CD8) were re-detected after the booster, suggesting that broad memory maintenance occurred. A small share of clonotypes occurred in both CD4 and CD8 compartments, likely arising from convergent recombination. Computational filtering was needed because FACS-sorted repertoires could contain abundant contaminating clonotypes from the bulk population. The study included only two donors, which limits how far the findings can be generalized.

V lost 3 bases and J lost 2 bases; the stretch between them is 20 bases long. The germline V gene (reference sequence) gives CDR1 as DFQATT and CDR2 as SNEGSKA. Measured from the cysteine to the phenylalanine, the CDR3 is 17 residues long. Only the CDR3 region is kept as DNA, spanning 51 bases read in frame from base 1. In the paper's terms, the treatment or condition label means: live attenuated yellow fever vaccine strain. Two biological replicates of bulk PBMCs were collected at each blood-draw timepoint. A standard Ficoll-Paque protocol was used to isolate PBMCs from peripheral blood. TriZol was used to extract RNA from bulk PBMCs, CD4 and CD8 fractions, and dextramer-positive and dextramer-negative fractions. Sequenced on an Illumina NovaSeq 6000. Synthesis of TCR cDNA relied on 5'RACE template switching, a step that introduced a universal primer site along with unique molecular identifiers. cDNA synthesis was primed from both the TCR alpha and TCR beta constant segments. Two PCR steps were used to amplify libraries, with sample barcodes and sequencing adapters being added in the second step. Sequencing of libraries was performed on Illumina HiSeq 2500 (2x100 bp) or NovaSeq (2x150 bp). Per the original workflow: Demultiplexing of reads and collapsing into UMI consensus sequences were performed with MIGEC, and V(D)J alignment was carried out with MiXCR. Clonotypes responding to the vaccine were identified with edgeR on replicate PBMC samples, with the criteria of FDR below 0.01 and a log2 fold change above 5 up to day 15. Each bulk clonotype was labeled CD4 or CD8 based on which sequenced repertoire, CD4 or CD8, contained the clonotype at higher abundance. TCRdb itself trimmed the public reads at Q25 with fastp, ran MiXCR and retained productive beta chains. Each entry is one CDR3 protein sequence, shown with its most common DNA and genes. The V and J calls and clone size come from TCRdb's table, not from the authors' own analysis. This sample gives about 340,000 distinct CDR3 sequences in total; roughly 4.3% of them show up just once. The ten largest clones represent roughly 26% of the sample.

On this clonotype: Its cognate antigen has yet to be identified. There are no base qualities to consult, and no much larger clone falls within one base.

The sequence derives from a man between 18 and 29 years old who received the YFV17D yellow fever vaccine. Sequenced here: PBMCs, sampled 5 days after the yellow fever booster vaccination. The receptor chain draws on TRBV20-1 and TRBJ1-5, with the D segment identity uncertain. DNA sequence: TGCAGTGCTAGGAGAAGATCCCCTACGTCGCGCAATCAGCCCCAGCATTTT. Its translation is CSARRRSPTSRNQPQHF.